This T cell receptor beta chain stems from a study of cytomegalovirus exposure and HLA in healthy donors. Study-level points and caveats: Earlier analysis yielded a pattern in which most TCR beta V segments were productive about 90% or about 30% of the time. Associated with HLA alleles at 0.05 false discovery rate in a later analysis were around 15,000 TCR beta sequences. Trimming of TCR beta V- and J-genes showed a link, identified in a later analysis, to a missense DCLRE1C variant. TRBV6-2, TRBV6-3 and other indistinguishable V segments were excluded.

Use of 60 Vbeta and 13 Jbeta primers characterized the PCR. The data were produced by immunoSEQ multiplex PCR, yet TCRdb's version contains in-frame clones alone and is incomplete. This table has about 120,000 clones, roughly two thirds appearing once. This clone was found a few times. Its antigen remains unidentified. The CDR3 sequence is 14 residues long. The germline V gene encodes CDR1 SGHAT and CDR2 FQNNGV. Trimming removed 4 bases from V and 5 bases from J; junction bases left unmatched: 3. Material for sequencing was PBMCs. This rearrangement joins TRBV11-2 to TRBJ2-7; 12 positions agree with TRBD1. This clonotype was sampled from a man aged 25 to 40 in good health and CMV-seropositive. CDR3 DNA sequence: TGTGCCAGCAGCTCGGGACAGGGGGCCCACGAGCAGTACTTC. Translated, it gives CASSSGQGAHEQYF.